The next 31 T cell receptor beta chains were all read from a single sample in a study of cytomegalovirus exposure and HLA in healthy donors. PCR was performed using 60 Vbeta and 13 Jbeta primers. The data were produced by immunoSEQ multiplex PCR, yet TCRdb's version contains in-frame clones alone and is incomplete. The data contain about 140,000 clones, 70% to 80% of them singletons. What was sequenced was PBMCs. These receptor sequences come from a female donor in good health and CMV-seronegative.

The chain uses TRBV2 and TRBJ2-6; D not certain. Germline CDR1 reads SNHLY; CDR2 reads FYNNEI. The CDR3 sequence is 13 residues long. V lost 5 bases to trimming and J lost 4 bases, with 6 bases between them. The CDR3, as DNA: TGTGCCAGCAGTTTTAGCGGGGCCAACGTCCTGACTTTC. This gives the protein CASSFSGANVLTF.

The chain joins TRBV19 to TRBJ2-7; 7 bases fit TRBD1. J lost 2 bases, V lost 3 bases, and 10 bases had no gene match. This CDR3 spans 16 amino acids. Germline lookup yields CDR1 LNHDA and CDR2 SQIVND (reference sequence). The CDR3 protein is CASSIVAGGSAYEQYF. CDR3 DNA: TGTGCCAGTAGTATTGTGGCAGGGGGTTCAGCCTACGAGCAGTACTTC.

V is TRBV30 and J is TRBJ2-5, with TRBD2 identical over 9 bases. This CDR3 comprises 14 residues. Losses at the gene ends were 7 bases for V and 5 bases for J; bases not matched to a gene: 11. Germline V CDR1 and CDR2: GTSNPN, SVGIG (reference sequence). In nucleotides, the CDR3 is TGTGCCTTTGCGGGAGGGCGGGATTGGGAGACCCAGTACTTC. Translating it yields CAFAGGRDWETQYF.

This clone was seen repeatedly, ten times or more. The rearrangement uses TRBV5-6 and TRBJ2-2; D not certain. V was pared by 1 base and J by 1 base, with 14 bases between. The CDR3 totals 17 residues. CDR1 is SGHDT, CDR2 YYEEEE, per germline. CDR3 loop: CASSLQRHRMNTGELFF. CDR3 nucleotide sequence: TGTGCCAGCAGCTTGCAAAGGCACAGAATGAACACCGGGGAGCTGTTTTTT.

V and J are TRBV7-2 and TRBJ2-7; D may be TRBD2 (7 bases). The germline gives CDR1 SGHTA, CDR2 FQGNSA. Between the trimmed V and J ends, which lost 3 bases and 6 bases, there was a span of 15 bases. This CDR3 spans 14 amino acids. CDR3 sequence: CASSFEGGRCEQYF. Written as DNA, the CDR3 is TGTGCCAGCAGCTTCGAGGGGGGGCGGTGCGAGCAGTACTTC.

This clone was counted a few times. The chain recombines TRBV6-5 with TRBJ1-1, with D uncertain. Germline CDR1 MNHEY, CDR2 SVGAGI. The length of the CDR3 is 15 residues. V was cut by 2 bases and J by 1 base, with 11 bases left in between. The CDR3 DNA follows: TGTGCCAGCAGTTACCGGGTTCCGCCGAACACTGAAGCTTTCTTT. This translates into CASSYRVPPNTEAFF.

The V call is TRBV10-3, the J call TRBJ2-3; TRBD1 might be the D (6 bases). Germline CDR1 reads ENHRY; CDR2 reads SYGVKD. The CDR3 is 13 residues long. V lost 6 bases and J lost 2, with 9 bases in between. The CDR3 coding sequence is TGTGCCATCAGAGGACAGTCCACAGATACGCAGTATTTT. This translates into CAIRGQSTDTQYF.

The chain couples TRBV9 to TRBJ2-7; tentatively, D is TRBD1 (5 bases). V was clipped by 4 bases and J by 9 bases, with 11 bases between them. Germline V lookup: CDR1 SGDLS, CDR2 YYNGEE. The CDR3 consists of 11 residues. CDR3 sequence: CASSPGWGQYF. The CDR3 nucleotides read TGTGCCAGCAGCCCAGGGTGGGGGCAGTACTTC.

V gene TRBV7-9 combines with J gene TRBJ1-3; unclear D gene. The ends were cut back, 4 bases at V and 8 bases at J, with 6 bases in the middle. Germline CDR1 and CDR2: SEHNR and FQNEAQ (reference sequence). This CDR3 has 11 amino acids. The CDR3 protein is CASSWGDTIYF. The CDR3 DNA reads TGTGCCAGCAGCTGGGGAGACACCATATATTTT. Combining the CDR3 with reference TRBV7-9 and TRBJ1-3 gives the whole variable domain DTGVSQNPRHKITKRGQNVTFRCDPISEHNRLYWYRQTLGQGPEFLTYFQNEAQLEKSRLLSDRFSAERPKGSFSTLEIQRTEQGDSAMYLCASSWGDTIYFGEGSWLTVV.

The gene calls are TRBV28 and TRBJ2-7; the D is unclear. The V gene lost 0 bases and the J gene lost 7 bases, with 19 bases spanning the gap. Germline V gene sequence: CDR1 MDHEN, CDR2 SYDVKM. The length of the CDR3 is 16 residues. The CDR3, as DNA: TGTGCCAGCAGTTTATGGTTAGGCGGCCAGTCTAGAGAGCAGTACTTC. Translating it yields CASSLWLGGQSREQYF.

The CDR3 region is CASSLAGERADTQYF. The CDR3 nucleotides read TGTGCCAGCAGTTTAGCGGGGGAGAGAGCCGATACGCAGTATTTT. This sequence joins TRBV27 and TRBJ2-3, with 7 nucleotides matching TRBD2. CDR3 length equals 15 residues. Germline values: CDR1 MNHEY, CDR2 SMNVEV (reference sequence). The trim removed 2 bases at V and 6 bases at J, leaving 8 bases unmatched.

This sequence joins TRBV2 and TRBJ2-7; D is possibly TRBD1 (5 bases). Per the germline V gene, CDR1 is SNHLY and CDR2 is FYNNEI. Trimming removed 3 bases at V and 2 bases at J, with 11 bases between. The CDR3 length is 14 residues. For the CDR3, the DNA is TGTGCCAGCAGTGAGGGGCAGTTCCCCTACGAGCAGTACTTC. Translation: CASSEGQFPYEQYF.

In this sample, this clone turned up once. The chain is built from TRBV7-3 and TRBJ2-3; TRBD1 matches at 10 bases. Germline values: CDR1 SGHTA, CDR2 FQGTGA. The V gene end was trimmed by 6 bases and the J gene end by 1 base; junction bases not matched to a gene: 7. The CDR3 contains 16 residues. CDR3 sequence reads: CASRLGGTGGTDTQYF. The CDR3 DNA reads as TGTGCCAGCAGATTAGGGGGGACAGGGGGCACAGATACGCAGTATTTT.

This sequence joins TRBV29-1 and TRBJ2-1; 7 bases match TRBD1. The CDR3 loop spans 14 amino acids. Germline CDR1 and CDR2: SQVTM and ANQGSEA. The ends lost 5 bases at V and 7 bases at J; junction bases unmatched: 11. The chain's CDR3 is CSVLTGFFGNEQFF. The CDR3 DNA sequence: TGCAGCGTTCTGACAGGGTTTTTCGGTAATGAGCAGTTCTTC.

The chain couples TRBV7-9 to TRBJ2-2, with TRBD1 as a possible D gene (6 bases). Trimming cost V 5 bases and J 2 bases, with 12 bases left between them. In germline, CDR1 is SEHNR, CDR2 FQNEAQ (reference sequence). This CDR3 spans 15 amino acids. CDR3 coding DNA: TGTGCCAGCAGCCCCCTGACAGGAAACACCGGGGAGCTGTTTTTT. It specifies CASSPLTGNTGELFF.

V is TRBV7-8 and J is TRBJ2-1; 8 positions agree with TRBD2. CDR3 length equals 16 residues. Germline trimming cut 3 bases from V and 7 bases from J; bases unmatched to any gene: 11. Germline-derived CDR1 and CDR2 are SGHVS and FQNEAQ. The CDR3 nucleotides read TGTGCCAGCAGCTTGATAGCGGGGTCGTTGGGGAATGAGCAGTTCTTC. Protein product: CASSLIAGSLGNEQFF.

The chain couples TRBV28 to TRBJ2-7; perhaps TRBD1 as D (6 bases). V shed 5 bases and J shed 0 bases, with 26 bases lying between them. This CDR3 is built from 19 residues. Germline values: CDR1 MDHEN, CDR2 SYDVKM. CDR3 loop: CASSPPLNYKWGLSYEQYF. CDR3 in DNA: TGTGCCAGCAGTCCCCCCTTGAATTATAAGTGGGGGCTCTCCTACGAGCAGTACTTC.

Points on this clone: Compared with germline, one end of the junction differs, possibly owing to a read error. The rearrangement uses TRBV7-7 and TRBJ2-3; 9 bases fit TRBD1. This CDR3 spans 17 amino acids. Looked up from germline, CDR1 is SSHAT and CDR2 is FNYEAQ (reference sequence). In DNA, the CDR3 is TGTGCTAGCAGCCCGGGACAGGGTATAACCAGCACAGATACGCAGTATTTT. Its protein is CASSPGQGITSTDTQYF.

The chain has TRBV18 and TRBJ2-1, with TRBD1 matching 7 bases. The length of the CDR3 is 15 residues. The ends lost 6 bases at V and 4 bases at J; junction bases unmatched: 9. Germline CDR1 KGHSH, CDR2 LQKENI. The DNA for the CDR3 is TGTGCCAGCTCCGGGAACAGGGGACAATACAATGAGCAGTTCTTC. Its protein is CASSGNRGQYNEQFF.

This chain connects TRBV18 to TRBJ1-1; 10 bases line up with TRBD1. The CDR3 has 13 residues. Germline V gene data show CDR1 as KGHSH and CDR2 as LQKENI. The junction had 1 base not matched to a gene; V was cut back by 0 bases and J by 9 bases. The CDR3 region is CASSPPGQGQAFF. DNA for the CDR3: TGTGCCAGCTCACCACCGGGACAGGGGCAAGCTTTCTTT.

The CDR3 spells CASRDRGRSPLHF. The CDR3 DNA sequence: TGTGCCAGCCGGGACAGGGGGCGATCACCCCTCCACTTT. The gene calls are TRBV11-2 and TRBJ1-6; 12 bases are a match to TRBD1. This CDR3 spans 13 amino acids. V lost 8 bases and J lost 10; bases outside the gene matches: 3. The germline V gene encodes CDR1 SGHAT and CDR2 FQNNGV.

The J gene is TRBJ2-1, the V gene TRBV7-6, with 14 bases fitting TRBD2. Looked up from germline, CDR1 is SGHVS and CDR2 is FNYEAQ. V dropped 2 bases and J dropped 0; count of bases not matched to a gene: 6. CDR3 length equals 19 residues. The DNA of the CDR3 is TGTGCCAGCAGCTTATCCGGGACTAGCGGGGGAAGCTCCTACAATGAGCAGTTCTTC. Its translation: CASSLSGTSGGSSYNEQFF.

The chain combines TRBV10-2 with TRBJ2-2; D unclear. Trimming left V 7 bases short and J 0 bases short, with 9 bases between. Germline lookup yields CDR1 WSHSY and CDR2 SAAADI. This CDR3 is 14 amino acids long. The CDR3 nucleotides read TGCGCCAGCACGTGGCGGTCGAACACCGGGGAGCTGTTTTTT. Translated: CASTWRSNTGELFF.

Details on this clone: One end of the junction fails to match germline, which may point to a read error. This chain links TRBV7-7 with TRBJ2-7, with D perhaps matching TRBD2 (5 bases). CDR1 is SSHAT and CDR2 is FNYEAQ in the germline V gene (reference sequence). The CDR3 length is 14 residues. CDR3 coding DNA: TGTGCTAGCAGCTTAGGAGAGGGCCCCTACGAGCAGTACTTC. Its protein product is CASSLGEGPYEQYF.

The chain is built from TRBV15 and TRBJ2-5; 8 bases align to TRBD1. V was pared by 3 bases and J by 11 bases, with 17 bases of the junction left unmatched. The CDR3 length is 16 residues. Germline V gene data show CDR1 as LNHNV and CDR2 as YYDKDF (reference sequence). In DNA, the CDR3 is TGTGCCACCAGCAGGGCCAAGACAGGGGAAGGAGGGGAGCAGTACTTC. This translates into CATSRAKTGEGGEQYF.

V gene TRBV7-6 combines with J gene TRBJ1-1; weak D call: TRBD1 (5 bases). Trimming shortened V by 5 bases and J by 6 bases, and 13 bases separated the two germline ends. CDR1 SGHVS and CDR2 FNYEAQ come from the germline V gene. CDR3 length: 13 residues. The CDR3 bases are TGTGCCAGCAGCCTTTGGGGGGGGGCTGAAGCTTTCTTT. It translates to CASSLWGGAEAFF.

The chain joins TRBV5-1 to TRBJ2-1, with D possibly being TRBD1 (5 bases). The length of the CDR3 is 15 residues. Trimming shortened V by 4 bases and J by 6 bases, and 17 bases separated the two germline ends. Germline V gene data show CDR1 as SGHRS and CDR2 as YFSETQ. This CDR3 reads CASSTGTGISNEQFF. The CDR3, as DNA: TGCGCCAGCAGCACCGGCACAGGCATCAGCAATGAGCAGTTCTTC.

This clone has a single count. A junction boundary mismatches the germline segment, possibly from a read error. The rearrangement links TRBV7-9 to TRBJ1-6; D is possibly TRBD1 (5 bases). Germline V gene data show CDR1 as SEHNR and CDR2 as FQNEAQ (reference sequence). This CDR3 has 16 residues. The CDR3 spells CSSSSRAQGLDSPLHF. The DNA of the CDR3 is TGTTCCAGCAGCTCACGAGCTCAGGGATTAGATTCACCCCTCCACTTT.

This clone appeared many times. This rearrangement joins TRBV5-4 to TRBJ2-5; 11 positions agree with TRBD2. Germline V CDR1 and CDR2: SGHNT, YYREEE (reference sequence). V gave up 4 bases and J gave up 2 bases; unmatched junction bases: 4. The CDR3 covers 15 residues. CDR3 nucleotide sequence: TGTGCCAGCAGCCGAGGACTAGCGGGTCAAGAGACCCAGTACTTC. Encoded protein: CASSRGLAGQETQYF.

The rearrangement joins TRBV29-1 to TRBJ1-2; TRBD1 might be the D (5 bases). The V end lost 5 bases, the J end lost 6 bases, and 13 bases lay between the germline ends. Germline loops: CDR1 SQVTM, CDR2 ANQGSEA. The CDR3 runs 12 residues. The DNA for the CDR3 is TGCAGCGTTTTCCCGACAGTGAATGGCTACACCTTC. As protein: CSVFPTVNGYTF. Drawing the rest from reference TRBV29-1 and TRBJ1-2, the complete variable domain is SAVISQKPSRDICQRGTSLTIQCQVDSQVTMMFWYRQQPGQSLTLIATANQGSEATYESGFVIDKFPISRPNLTFSTLTVSNMSPEDSSIYLCSVFPTVNGYTFGSGTRLTVV.

The chain joins TRBV4-1 to TRBJ2-5; 10 bases map to TRBD1. With V trimmed by 1 base and J by 7 bases, 6 bases remained unmatched. The germline CDR1 and CDR2 sequences are MGHRA and YSYEKL. This CDR3 spans 15 amino acids. The CDR3 DNA is TGCGCCAGCAGCCAAGGAGGGACAGGGGATGTGACCCAGTACTTC. Its translation is CASSQGGTGDVTQYF.